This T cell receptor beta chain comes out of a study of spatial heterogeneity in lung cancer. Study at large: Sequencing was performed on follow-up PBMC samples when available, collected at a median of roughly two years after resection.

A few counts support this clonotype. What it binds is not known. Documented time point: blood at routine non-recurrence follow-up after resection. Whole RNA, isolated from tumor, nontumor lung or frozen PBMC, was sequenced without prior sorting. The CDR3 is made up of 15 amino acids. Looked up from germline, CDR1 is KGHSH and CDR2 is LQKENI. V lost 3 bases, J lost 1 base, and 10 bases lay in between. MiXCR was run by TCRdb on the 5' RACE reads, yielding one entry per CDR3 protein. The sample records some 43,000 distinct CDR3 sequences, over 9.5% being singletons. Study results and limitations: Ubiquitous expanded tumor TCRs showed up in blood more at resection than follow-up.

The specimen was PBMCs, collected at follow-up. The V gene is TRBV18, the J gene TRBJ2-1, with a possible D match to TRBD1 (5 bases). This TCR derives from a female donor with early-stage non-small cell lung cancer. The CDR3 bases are TGTGCCAGCTCACCTATACCAGGGTCCTACAATGAGCAGTTCTTC. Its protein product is CASSPIPGSYNEQFF. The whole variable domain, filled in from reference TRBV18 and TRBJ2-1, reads NAGVMQNPRHLVRRRGQEARLRCSPMKGHSHVYWYRQLPEEGLKFMVYLQKENIIDESGMPKERFSAEFPKEGPSILRIQQVVRGDSAAYFCASSPIPGSYNEQFFGPGTRLTVL.